This TCR beta chain was sequenced for a study of shared clonotypes between healthy human individuals. Data came from immunoSEQ multiplex PCR; TCRdb stores just in-frame clones and leaves some out. In the table there are 600,000 to 800,000 clones, about two thirds of which are singletons. The study enrolled healthy HIV-negative adults without recent acute infections or vaccinations as donors. The CDR3 contains 15 residues. Germline trimming cut 6 bases from V and 2 bases from J; bases unmatched to any gene: 9. Germline assignment: CDR1 MNHEY and CDR2 SMNVEV (reference sequence). This clone was picked up a small number of times.

This chain links TRBV27 with TRBJ2-7; TRBD1 agrees at 8 bases. The clonotype originates from a woman in her twenties or thirties in good health. The sequencing sample was made of memory CD4+ T cells sorted from blood. The subset is: CD45RA-negative fraction. The CDR3 reads CASRPQGATTYEQYF. DNA for the CDR3: TGTGCCAGCAGGCCTCAGGGGGCGACGACCTACGAGCAGTACTTC.